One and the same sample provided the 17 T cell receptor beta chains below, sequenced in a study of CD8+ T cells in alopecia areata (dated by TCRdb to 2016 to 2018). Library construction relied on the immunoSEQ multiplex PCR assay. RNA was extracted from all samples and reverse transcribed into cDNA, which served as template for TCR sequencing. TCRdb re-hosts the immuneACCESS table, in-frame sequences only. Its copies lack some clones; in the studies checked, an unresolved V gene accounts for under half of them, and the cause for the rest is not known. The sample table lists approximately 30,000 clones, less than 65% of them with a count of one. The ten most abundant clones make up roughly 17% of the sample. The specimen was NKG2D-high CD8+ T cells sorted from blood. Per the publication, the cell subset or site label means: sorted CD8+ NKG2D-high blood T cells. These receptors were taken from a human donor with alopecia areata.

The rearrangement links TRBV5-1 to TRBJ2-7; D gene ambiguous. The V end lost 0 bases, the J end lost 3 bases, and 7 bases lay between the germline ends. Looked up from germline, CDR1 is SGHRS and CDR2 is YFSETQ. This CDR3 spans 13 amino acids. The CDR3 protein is CASSLEVHYEQYF. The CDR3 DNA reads TGCGCCAGCAGCTTGGAGGTGCACTACGAGCAGTACTTC. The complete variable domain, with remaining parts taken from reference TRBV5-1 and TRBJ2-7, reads KAGVTQTPRYLIKTRGQQVTLSCSPISGHRSVSWYQQTPGQGLQFLFEYFSETQRNKGNFPGRFSGRQFSNSRSEMNVSTLELGDSALYLCASSLEVHYEQYFGPGTRLTVT.

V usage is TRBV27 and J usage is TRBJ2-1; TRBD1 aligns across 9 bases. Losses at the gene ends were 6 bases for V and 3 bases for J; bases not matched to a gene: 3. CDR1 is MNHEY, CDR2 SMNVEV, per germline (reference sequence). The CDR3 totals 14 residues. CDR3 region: CASSRQGGYNEQFF. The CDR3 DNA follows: TGTGCCAGCAGCCGACAGGGGGGCTACAATGAGCAGTTCTTC.

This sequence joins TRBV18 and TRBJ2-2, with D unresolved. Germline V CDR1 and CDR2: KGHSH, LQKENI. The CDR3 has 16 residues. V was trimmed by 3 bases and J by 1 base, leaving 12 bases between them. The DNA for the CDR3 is TGTGCCAGCTCACCCCCGGAGCGAAGGAACACCGGGGAGCTGTTTTTT. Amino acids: CASSPPERRNTGELFF.

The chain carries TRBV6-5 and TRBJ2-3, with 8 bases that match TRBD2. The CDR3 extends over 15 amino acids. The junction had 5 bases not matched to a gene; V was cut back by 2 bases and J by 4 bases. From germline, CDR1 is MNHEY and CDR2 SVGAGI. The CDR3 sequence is CASSYMVAGPDTQYF. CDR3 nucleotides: TGTGCCAGCAGTTACATGGTAGCGGGACCAGATACGCAGTATTTT.

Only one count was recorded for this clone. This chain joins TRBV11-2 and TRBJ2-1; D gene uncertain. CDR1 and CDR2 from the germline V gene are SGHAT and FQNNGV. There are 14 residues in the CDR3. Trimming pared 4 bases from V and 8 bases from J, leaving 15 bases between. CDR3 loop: CASSSPLERYEQFF. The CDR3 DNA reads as TGTGCCAGCAGCTCCCCTCTAGAGAGGTATGAGCAGTTCTTC.

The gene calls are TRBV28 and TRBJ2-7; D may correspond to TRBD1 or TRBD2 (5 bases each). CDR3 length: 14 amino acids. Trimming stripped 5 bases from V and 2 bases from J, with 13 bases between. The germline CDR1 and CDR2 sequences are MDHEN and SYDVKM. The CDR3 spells CASSAGTGPYEQYF. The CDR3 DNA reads TGTGCCAGCAGTGCCGGGACGGGACCCTACGAGCAGTACTTC.

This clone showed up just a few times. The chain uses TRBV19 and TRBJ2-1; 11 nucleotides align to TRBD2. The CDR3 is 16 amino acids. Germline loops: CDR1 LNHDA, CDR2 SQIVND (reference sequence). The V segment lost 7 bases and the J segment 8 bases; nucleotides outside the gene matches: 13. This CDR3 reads CASTGTSGSLTDEQFF. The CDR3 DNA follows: TGTGCCAGTACCGGTACTAGCGGGAGTCTCACAGATGAGCAGTTCTTC.

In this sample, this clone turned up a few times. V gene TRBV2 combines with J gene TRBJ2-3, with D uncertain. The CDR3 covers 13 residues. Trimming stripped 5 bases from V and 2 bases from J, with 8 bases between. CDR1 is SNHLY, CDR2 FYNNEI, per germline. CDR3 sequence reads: CASSSTFTDTQYF. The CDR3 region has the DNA TGTGCCAGCAGTTCGACCTTCACAGATACGCAGTATTTT.

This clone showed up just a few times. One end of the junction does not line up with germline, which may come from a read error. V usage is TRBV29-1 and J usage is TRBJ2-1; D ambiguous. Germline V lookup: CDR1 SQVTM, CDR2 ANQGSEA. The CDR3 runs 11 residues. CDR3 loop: CSAGSFNEQFF. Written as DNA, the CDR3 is TGCAGCGCCGGATCCTTCAATGAGCAGTTCTTC.

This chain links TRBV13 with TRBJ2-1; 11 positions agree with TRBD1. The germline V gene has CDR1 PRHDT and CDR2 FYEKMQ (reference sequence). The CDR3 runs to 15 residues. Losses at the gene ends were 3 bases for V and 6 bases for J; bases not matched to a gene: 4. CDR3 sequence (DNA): TGTGCCAGCAGCTTCCGGACAGGGGGCCTCAATGAGCAGTTCTTC. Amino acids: CASSFRTGGLNEQFF.

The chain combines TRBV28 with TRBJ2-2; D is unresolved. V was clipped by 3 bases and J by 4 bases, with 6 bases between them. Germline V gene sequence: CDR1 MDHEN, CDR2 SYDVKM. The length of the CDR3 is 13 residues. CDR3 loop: CASSFRLTGELFF. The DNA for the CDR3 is TGTGCCAGCAGTTTTCGGCTCACCGGGGAGCTGTTTTTT.

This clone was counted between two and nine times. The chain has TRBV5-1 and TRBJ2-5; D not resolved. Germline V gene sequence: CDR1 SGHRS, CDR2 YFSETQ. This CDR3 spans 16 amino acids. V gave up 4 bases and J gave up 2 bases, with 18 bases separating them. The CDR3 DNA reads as TGCGCCAGCAGCGGGGATCAGATGACGCAACAAGAGACCCAGTACTTC. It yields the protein CASSGDQMTQQETQYF. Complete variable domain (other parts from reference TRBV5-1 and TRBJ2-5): KAGVTQTPRYLIKTRGQQVTLSCSPISGHRSVSWYQQTPGQGLQFLFEYFSETQRNKGNFPGRFSGRQFSNSRSEMNVSTLELGDSALYLCASSGDQMTQQETQYFGPGTRLLVL.

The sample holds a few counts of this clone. The CDR3 sequence: CASSQRGGLAVQETQYF. In DNA, the CDR3 is TGCGCCAGCAGCCAAAGGGGCGGACTAGCGGTCCAAGAGACCCAGTACTTC. The chain recombines TRBV4-1 with TRBJ2-5; 10 bases align to TRBD2. This CDR3 spans 17 amino acids. Germline V gene data show CDR1 as MGHRA and CDR2 as YSYEKL. J lost 1 base, V lost 2 bases, and 7 bases had no gene match.

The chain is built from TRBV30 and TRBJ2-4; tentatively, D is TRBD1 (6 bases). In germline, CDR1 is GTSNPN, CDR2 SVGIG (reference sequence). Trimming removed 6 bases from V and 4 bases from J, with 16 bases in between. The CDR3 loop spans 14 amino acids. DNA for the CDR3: TGTGCCTGCCAATCGACAGGACAGAAAAACATTCAGTACTTC. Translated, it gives CACQSTGQKNIQYF.

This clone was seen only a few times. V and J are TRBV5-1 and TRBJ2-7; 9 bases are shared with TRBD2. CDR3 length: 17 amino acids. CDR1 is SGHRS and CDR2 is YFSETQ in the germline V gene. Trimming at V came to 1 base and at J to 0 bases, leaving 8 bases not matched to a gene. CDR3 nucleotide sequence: TGCGCCAGCAGCTTGCTCGAGCGGGGGGCGAGCTCCTACGAGCAGTACTTC. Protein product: CASSLLERGASSYEQYF.

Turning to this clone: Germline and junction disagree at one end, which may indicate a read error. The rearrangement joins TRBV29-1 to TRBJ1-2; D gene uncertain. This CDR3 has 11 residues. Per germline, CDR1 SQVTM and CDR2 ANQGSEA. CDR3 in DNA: TGCAGCGTTTTTTCTTCCTTTGGCCACACCTTC. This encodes CSVFSSFGHTF.

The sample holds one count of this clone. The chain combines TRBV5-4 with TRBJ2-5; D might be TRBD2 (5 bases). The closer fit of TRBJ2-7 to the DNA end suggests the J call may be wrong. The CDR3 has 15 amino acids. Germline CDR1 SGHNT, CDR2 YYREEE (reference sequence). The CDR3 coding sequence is TGTGCCAGCAGCTTGCACGAACGGGATAAGTACGAGCAGTACTTC. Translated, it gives CASSLHERDKYEQYF.